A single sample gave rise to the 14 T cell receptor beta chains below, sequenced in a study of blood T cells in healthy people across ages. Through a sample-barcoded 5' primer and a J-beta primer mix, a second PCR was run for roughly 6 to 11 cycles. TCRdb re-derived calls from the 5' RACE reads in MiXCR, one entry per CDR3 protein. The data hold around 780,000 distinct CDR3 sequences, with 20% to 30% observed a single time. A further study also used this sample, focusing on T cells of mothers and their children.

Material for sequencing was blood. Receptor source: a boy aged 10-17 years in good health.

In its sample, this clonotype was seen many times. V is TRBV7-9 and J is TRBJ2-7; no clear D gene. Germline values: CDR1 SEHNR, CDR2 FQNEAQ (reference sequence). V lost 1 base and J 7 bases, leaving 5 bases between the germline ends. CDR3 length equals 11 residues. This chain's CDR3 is CASSLDSEQYF. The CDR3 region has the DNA TGTGCCAGCAGCTTAGACAGTGAGCAGTACTTC.

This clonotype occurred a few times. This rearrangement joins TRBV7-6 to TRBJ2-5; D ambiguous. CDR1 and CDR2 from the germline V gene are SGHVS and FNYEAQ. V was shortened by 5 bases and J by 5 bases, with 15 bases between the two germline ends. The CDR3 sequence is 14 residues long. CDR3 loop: CASSSRPPTETQYF. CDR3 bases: TGTGCCAGCAGCAGCCGACCCCCTACGGAGACCCAGTACTTC.

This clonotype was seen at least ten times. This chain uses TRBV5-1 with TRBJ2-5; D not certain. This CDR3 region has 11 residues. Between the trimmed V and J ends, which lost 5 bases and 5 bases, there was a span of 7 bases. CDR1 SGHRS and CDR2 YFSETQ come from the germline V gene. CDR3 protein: CASRFGETQYF. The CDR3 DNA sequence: TGCGCCAGCAGGTTTGGGGAGACCCAGTACTTC.

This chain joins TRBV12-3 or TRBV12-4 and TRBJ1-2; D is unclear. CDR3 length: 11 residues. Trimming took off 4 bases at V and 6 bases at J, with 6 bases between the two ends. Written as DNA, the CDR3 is TGTGCCAGCAGTTCCGGCCATGGCTACACCTTC. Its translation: CASSSGHGYTF.

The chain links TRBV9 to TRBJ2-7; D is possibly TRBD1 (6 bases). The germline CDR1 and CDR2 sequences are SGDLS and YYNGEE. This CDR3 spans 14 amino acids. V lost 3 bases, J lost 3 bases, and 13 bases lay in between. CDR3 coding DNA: TGTGCCAGCAGCGCGCAGGGGTCCGACTACGAGCAGTACTTC. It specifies CASSAQGSDYEQYF.

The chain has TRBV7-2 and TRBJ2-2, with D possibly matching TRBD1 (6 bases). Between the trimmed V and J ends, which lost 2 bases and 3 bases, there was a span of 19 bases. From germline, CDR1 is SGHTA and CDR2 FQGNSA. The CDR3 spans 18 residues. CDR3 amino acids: CASSLSSRWGRHTGELFF. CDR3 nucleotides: TGTGCCAGCAGCTTATCCTCCCGGTGGGGGCGGCACACCGGGGAGCTGTTTTTT. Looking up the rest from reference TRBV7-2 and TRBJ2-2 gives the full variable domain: GAGVSQSPSNKVTEKGKDVELRCDPISGHTALYWYRQSLGQGLEFLIYFQGNSAPDKSGLPSDRFSAERTGGSVSTLTIQRTQQEDSAVYLCASSLSSRWGRHTGELFFGEGSRLTVL.

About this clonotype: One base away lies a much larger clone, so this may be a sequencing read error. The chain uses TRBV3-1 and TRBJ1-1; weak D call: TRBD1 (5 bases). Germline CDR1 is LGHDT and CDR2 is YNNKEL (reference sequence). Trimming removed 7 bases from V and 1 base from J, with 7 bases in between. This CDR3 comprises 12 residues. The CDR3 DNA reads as TGTGCCAGCAACCAGGGGAACACTGAAGCTTTCTTT. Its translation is CASNQGNTEAFF.

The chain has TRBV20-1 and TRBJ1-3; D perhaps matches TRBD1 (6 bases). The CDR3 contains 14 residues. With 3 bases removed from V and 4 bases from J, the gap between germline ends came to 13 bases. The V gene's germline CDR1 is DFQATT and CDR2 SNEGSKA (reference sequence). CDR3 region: CSASPTGPGNTIYF. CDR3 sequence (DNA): TGCAGTGCTAGCCCCACAGGGCCCGGAAACACCATATATTTT.

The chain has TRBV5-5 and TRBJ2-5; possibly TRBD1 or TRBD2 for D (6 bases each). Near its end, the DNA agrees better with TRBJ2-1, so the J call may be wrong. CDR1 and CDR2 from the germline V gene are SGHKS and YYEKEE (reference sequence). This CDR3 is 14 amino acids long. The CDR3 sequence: CASSLWGANNEQFF. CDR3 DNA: TGTGCCAGCAGCTTGTGGGGGGCTAACAATGAGCAGTTCTTC.

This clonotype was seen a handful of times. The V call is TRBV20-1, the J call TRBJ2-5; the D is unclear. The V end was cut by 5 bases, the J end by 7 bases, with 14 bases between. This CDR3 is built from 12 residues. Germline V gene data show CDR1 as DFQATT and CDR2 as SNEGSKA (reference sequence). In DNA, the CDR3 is TGCAGTGCTCCTACTTCATCCGGGACCCAGTACTTC. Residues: CSAPTSSGTQYF.

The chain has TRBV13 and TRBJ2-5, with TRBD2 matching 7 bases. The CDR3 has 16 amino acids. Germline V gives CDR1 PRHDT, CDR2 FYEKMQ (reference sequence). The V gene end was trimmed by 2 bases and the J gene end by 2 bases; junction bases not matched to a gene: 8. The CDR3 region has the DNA TGTGCCAGCAGCTTATTGGTCGGGGGGTCTCAAGAGACCCAGTACTTC. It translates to CASSLLVGGSQETQYF.

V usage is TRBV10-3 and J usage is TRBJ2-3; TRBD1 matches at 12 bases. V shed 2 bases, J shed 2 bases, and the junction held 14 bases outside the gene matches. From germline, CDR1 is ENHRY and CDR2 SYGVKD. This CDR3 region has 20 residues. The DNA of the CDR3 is TGTGCCATCAGTGAGCCGGGACAGGGGGCAGTGGGGGGATACACAGATACGCAGTATTTT. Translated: CAISEPGQGAVGGYTDTQYF.

Here the CDR3 reads CSAENTGEVYEQYF. The CDR3, as DNA: TGCAGTGCCGAGAATACAGGGGAAGTTTACGAGCAGTACTTC. The chain has TRBV20-1 and TRBJ2-5, with 7 bases fitting TRBD1. The end of the DNA fits TRBJ2-7 better, so the J call may be wrong. The CDR3 has 14 amino acids. Germline-derived CDR1 and CDR2 are DFQATT and SNEGSKA (reference sequence).

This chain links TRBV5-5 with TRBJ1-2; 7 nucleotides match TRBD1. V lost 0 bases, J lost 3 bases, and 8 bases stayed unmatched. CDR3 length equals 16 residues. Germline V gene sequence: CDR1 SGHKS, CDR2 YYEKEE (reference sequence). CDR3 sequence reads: CASSLAGDSIYYGYTF. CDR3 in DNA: TGTGCCAGCAGCTTGGCGGGGGACAGTATTTACTATGGCTACACCTTC.